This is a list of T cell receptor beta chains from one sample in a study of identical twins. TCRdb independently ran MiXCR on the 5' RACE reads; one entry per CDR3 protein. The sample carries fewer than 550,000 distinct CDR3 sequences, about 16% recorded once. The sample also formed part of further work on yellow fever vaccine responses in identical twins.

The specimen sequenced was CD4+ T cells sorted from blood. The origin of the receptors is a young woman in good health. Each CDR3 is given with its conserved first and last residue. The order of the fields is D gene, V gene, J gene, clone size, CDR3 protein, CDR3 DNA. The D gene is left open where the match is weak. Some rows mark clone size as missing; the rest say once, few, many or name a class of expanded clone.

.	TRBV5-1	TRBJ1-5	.	CASSFGEGRNQPQHF	TGCGCCAGCAGCTTCGGGGAGGGGCGCAATCAGCCCCAGCATTTT
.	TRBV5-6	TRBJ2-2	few	CASSLALASQSGELFF	TGTGCCAGCAGCTTGGCCCTAGCGTCCCAGTCCGGGGAGCTGTTTTTT
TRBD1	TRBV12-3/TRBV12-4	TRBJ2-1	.	CASSFRTGPQGEQFF	TGTGCCAGCAGTTTTAGGACAGGGCCCCAGGGTGAGCAGTTCTTC
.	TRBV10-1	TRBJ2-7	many	CASSEGQSESSYEQYF	TGCGCCAGCAGTGAAGGGCAGTCCGAATCCTCCTACGAGCAGTACTTC
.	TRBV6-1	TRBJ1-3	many	CASSRGLKPSGNTIYF	TGTGCCAGCAGCCGAGGACTGAAACCTTCTGGAAACACCATATATTTT
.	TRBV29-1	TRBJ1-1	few	CSLILALGSTEAFF	TGCAGCCTCATATTGGCTCTGGGGAGCACTGAAGCTTTCTTT
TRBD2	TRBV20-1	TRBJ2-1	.	CSARSLAGAYSYNEQFF	TGCAGTGCTAGGAGTCTAGCGGGAGCTTATTCCTACAATGAGCAGTTCTTC
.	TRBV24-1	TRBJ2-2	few	CATSDYSLPGELFF	TGTGCCACCAGTGATTATTCACTCCCCGGGGAGCTGTTTTTT
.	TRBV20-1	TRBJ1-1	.	CSATNKVASTEAFF	TGCAGTGCCACAAATAAGGTCGCCAGCACTGAAGCTTTCTTT
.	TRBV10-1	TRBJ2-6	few	CASSETRLDSGANVLTF	TGCGCCAGCAGCGAGACAAGACTTGACTCTGGGGCCAACGTCCTGACTTTC
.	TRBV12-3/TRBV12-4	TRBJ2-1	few	CASTPPGTKNNEQFF	TGTGCCAGCACCCCACCGGGAACCAAAAACAATGAGCAGTTCTTC
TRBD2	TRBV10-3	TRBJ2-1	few	CAIREAGLDGDEQFF	TGTGCCATCAGGGAGGCCGGACTAGACGGGGATGAGCAGTTCTTC